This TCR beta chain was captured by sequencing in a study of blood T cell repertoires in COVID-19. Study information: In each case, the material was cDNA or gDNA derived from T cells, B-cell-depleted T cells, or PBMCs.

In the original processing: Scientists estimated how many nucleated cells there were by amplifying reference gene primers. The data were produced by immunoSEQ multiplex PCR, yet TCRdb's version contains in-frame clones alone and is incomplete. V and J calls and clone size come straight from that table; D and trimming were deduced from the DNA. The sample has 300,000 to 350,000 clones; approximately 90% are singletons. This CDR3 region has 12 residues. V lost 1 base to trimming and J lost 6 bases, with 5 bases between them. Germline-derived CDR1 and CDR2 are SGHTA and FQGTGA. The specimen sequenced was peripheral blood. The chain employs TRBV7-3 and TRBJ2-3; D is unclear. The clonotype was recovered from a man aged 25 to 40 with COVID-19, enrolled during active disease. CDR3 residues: CASSLNRDTQYF. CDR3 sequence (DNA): TGTGCCAGCAGCTTAAATCGGGATACGCAGTATTTT.